This TCR beta chain was profiled in a study of blood T cell repertoires in COVID-19. Original processing notes: Reference gene primer amplification in the assay estimated nucleated cell counts. Sequencing used immunoSEQ multiplex PCR; TCRdb keeps in-frame clones, though not all of them. V, J and clone size reflect that table, while D and trimming were determined from the DNA. The table has under 250,000 clones, approximately 82% seen once. The CDR3 spans 14 residues. Trimming took off 3 bases at V and 0 bases at J, with 7 bases between the two ends. Germline values: CDR1 LNHDA, CDR2 SQIVND (reference sequence).

The specimen was peripheral blood. The sequence derives from a man aged 25-45 years who had recovered from COVID-19. V usage is TRBV19 and J usage is TRBJ2-3, with D uncertain. The CDR3 DNA reads as TGTGCCAGTAGTATTAGAACTAGCACAGATACGCAGTATTTT. This sequence encodes CASSIRTSTDTQYF. Complete variable domain (other parts from reference TRBV19 and TRBJ2-3): DGGITQSPKYLFRKEGQNVTLSCEQNLNHDAMYWYRQDPGQGLRLIYYSQIVNDFQKGDIAEGYSVSREKKESFPLTVTSAQKNPTAFYLCASSIRTSTDTQYFGPGTRLTVL.